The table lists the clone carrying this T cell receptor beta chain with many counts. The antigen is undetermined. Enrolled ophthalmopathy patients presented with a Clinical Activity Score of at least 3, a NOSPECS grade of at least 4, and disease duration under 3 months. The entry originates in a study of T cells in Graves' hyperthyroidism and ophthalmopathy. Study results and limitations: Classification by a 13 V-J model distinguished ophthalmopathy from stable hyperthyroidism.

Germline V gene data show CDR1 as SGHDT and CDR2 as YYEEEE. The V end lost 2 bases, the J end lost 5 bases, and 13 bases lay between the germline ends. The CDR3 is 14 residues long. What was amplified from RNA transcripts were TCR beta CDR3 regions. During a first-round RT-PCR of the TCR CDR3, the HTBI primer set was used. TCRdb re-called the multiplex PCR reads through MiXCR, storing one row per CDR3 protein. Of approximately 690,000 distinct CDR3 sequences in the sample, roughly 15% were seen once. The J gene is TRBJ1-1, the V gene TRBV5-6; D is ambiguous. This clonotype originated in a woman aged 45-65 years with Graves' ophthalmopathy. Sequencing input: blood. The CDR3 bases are TGTGCCAGCAGCTTAACGGACGGACTAACTGAAGCTTTCTTT. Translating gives CASSLTDGLTEAFF.